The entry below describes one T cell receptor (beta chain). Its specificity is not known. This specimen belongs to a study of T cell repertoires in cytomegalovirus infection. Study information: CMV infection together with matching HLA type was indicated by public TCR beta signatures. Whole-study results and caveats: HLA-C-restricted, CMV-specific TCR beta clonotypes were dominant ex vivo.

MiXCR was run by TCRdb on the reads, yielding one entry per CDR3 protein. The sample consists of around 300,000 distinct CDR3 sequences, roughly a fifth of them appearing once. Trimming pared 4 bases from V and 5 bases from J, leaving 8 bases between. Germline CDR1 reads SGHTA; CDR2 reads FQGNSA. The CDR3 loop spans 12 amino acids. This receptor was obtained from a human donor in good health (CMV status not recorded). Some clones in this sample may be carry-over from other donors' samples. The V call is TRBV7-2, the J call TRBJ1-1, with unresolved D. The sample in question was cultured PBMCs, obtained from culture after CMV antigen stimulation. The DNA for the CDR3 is TGTGCCAGCAGCTCCCGGTGGACTGAAGCTTTCTTT. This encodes CASSSRWTEAFF.